This TCR beta chain stems from a study of lymphopenia after photon versus proton radiotherapy. Study results and limitations: Authors raise, but do not show, better survival with proton therapy. Under photons, naive T cells and diversity fell while effector/memory populations rose. Post-nadir diversity loss with photons came from oligoclonal expansion, particularly CD8+ Temra cells.

This table comes from immunoSEQ multiplex PCR, and its TCRdb copy is limited to in-frame clones, with some not included. The sample has more than 20,000 clones; 85% are singletons. Notes on this clone: What it binds is not known.

The CDR3 length is 15 residues. The V end was cut by 0 bases, the J end by 7 bases, with 10 bases between. In germline, CDR1 is MNHEY, CDR2 SMNVEV (reference sequence). The sequencing used peripheral blood, collected from a patient treated with photon-based radiotherapy. The clonotype was recovered from a man in his 60s with pancreatic cancer. V is TRBV27 and J is TRBJ1-6; no clear D. Here the CDR3 reads CASSLSPGPNSPLHF. The CDR3 nucleotides read TGTGCCAGCAGTTTATCTCCCGGGCCAAATTCACCCCTCCACTTT.